This TCR beta chain was observed in a study of T cell repertoires in cytomegalovirus infection. Study background: TCR beta signatures that were public indicated CMV infection and matching HLA type.

In germline, CDR1 is LGHNA, CDR2 YSLEER. The CDR3 has 15 amino acids. V dropped 0 bases and J dropped 6; count of bases not matched to a gene: 3. Notes on this clonotype: Its antigen is unidentified.

TCRdb re-derived calls from the reads in MiXCR, one entry per CDR3 protein. The sample consists of 740,000 or so distinct CDR3 sequences, less than 40% of them appearing once. The study, taken as a whole, reports: HLA-C-restricted CMV clonotypes gave the most frequent clonotype in two of eight donors. Cumulative public TCR beta family frequency identified carriers of CMV plus the relevant HLA.

The chain couples TRBV4-3 to TRBJ2-1, with 9 bases fitting TRBD2. The sequence was collected from a human donor in good health (CMV status not recorded). Some clones in this sample may be carry-over from other donors' samples. Sequencing was performed on PBMCs. CDR3 loop: CASSQEQREVNEQFF. DNA of the CDR3: TGCGCCAGCAGCCAAGAGCAGCGGGAGGTCAATGAGCAGTTCTTC.